A selection of T cell receptor beta chains follows, all from one sample in a study of T-cell reconstitution after alpha-beta-depleted transplantation in children. A single record per CDR3 protein comes from TCRdb applying MiXCR to the PCR reads. This sample has some 550,000 distinct CDR3 sequences, with more than 20% found just once. The sequencing used PBMCs, mostly from graft donor cells, collected 360 days after TCRalphabeta/CD19-depleted stem cell transplant. The receptors were sampled from a boy in the first two years of life who had a stem cell transplant for acute myeloid leukemia, so the T cells may come from the graft donor. Each CDR3 is given with its conserved first and last residue. The D gene is left open where the match is weak. Only part of the rows carry a size: once, few, many, or a class if the clone is expanded.

>TRBJ2-1|TRBV2|NA|many
CASSLAPSARNEQFF
TGTGCCAGCAGTTTAGCGCCCTCGGCCAGGAATGAGCAGTTCTTC
>TRBJ2-1|TRBV6-6|TRBD2|many
CASTWTSTANEQFF
TGTGCCAGCACCTGGACTAGTACCGCCAATGAGCAGTTCTTC
>TRBJ2-5|TRBV20-1|NA|many
CSATSTTGIGETQYF
TGCAGTGCTACTAGTACTACAGGGATCGGGGAGACCCAGTACTTC
>TRBJ1-1|TRBV6-5|NA|few
CASSYSLVGDAFF
TGTGCCAGCAGTTACTCGCTTGTGGGGGACGCTTTCTTT
>TRBJ2-5|TRBV7-3|NA|NA
CASSSLGAYQETQYF
TGTGCCAGCAGCTCACTAGGCGCCTATCAAGAGACCCAGTACTTC
>TRBJ1-1|TRBV29-1|NA|NA
CSVAGLLNTEAFF
TGCAGCGTGGCAGGACTATTGAACACTGAAGCTTTCTTT
>TRBJ2-3|TRBV27|TRBD2|many
CASSAPGLAATDTQYF
TGTGCCAGCAGTGCCCCGGGACTAGCGGCCACAGATACGCAGTATTTT
>TRBJ2-5|TRBV4-2|NA|NA
CASSQVGGSVPETQYF
TGTGCCAGCAGCCAAGTGGGAGGTAGCGTCCCAGAGACCCAGTACTTC
>TRBJ2-1|TRBV24-1|NA|few
CATSDSTGTYNEQFF
TGTGCCACCAGTGATTCGACAGGTACCTACAATGAGCAGTTCTTC
>TRBJ2-1|TRBV9|TRBD2|many
CASSVAQAGALAGGLNEQFF
TGTGCCAGCAGCGTCGCCCAGGCCGGGGCACTAGCGGGGGGCCTCAATGAGCAGTTCTTC
>TRBJ2-7|TRBV7-2|NA|NA
CASSLARPYEQYF
TGTGCCAGCAGCTTAGCGCGTCCTTACGAGCAGTACTTC
>TRBJ2-5|TRBV12-3/TRBV12-4|TRBD2|NA
CASSGLVLQETQYF
TGTGCCAGCAGTGGACTAGTCCTACAGGAGACCCAGTACTTC
>TRBJ1-3|TRBV7-9|NA|few
CASHRWAGDSGNTIYF
TGTGCCAGCCACCGGTGGGCAGGGGATTCCGGAAACACCATATATTTT
>TRBJ2-1|TRBV20-1|NA|many
CSAPGLYNEQFF
TGCAGTGCTCCGGGACTGTACAATGAGCAGTTCTTC
>TRBJ2-3|TRBV9|TRBD2|once
CASSVGGSITDTQYF
TGTGCCAGCAGCGTGGGAGGGAGTATAACAGATACGCAGTATTTT
>TRBJ1-6|TRBV20-1|TRBD1|many
CSARVSQGDSPLHF
TGCAGTGCTAGAGTTAGTCAGGGGGACTCACCCCTCCACTTT
>TRBJ2-3|TRBV20-1|TRBD2|NA
CSARDRRGGGVTDTQYF
TGCAGTGCTAGAGATCGCCGCGGCGGGGGGGTCACAGATACGCAGTATTTT
>TRBJ2-3|TRBV20-1|NA|NA
CSAVPRADTQYF
TGCAGTGCTGTCCCTAGGGCGGATACGCAGTATTTT
>TRBJ2-5|TRBV6-5|NA|NA
CASSYQAVQETQYF
TGTGCCAGCAGCTACCAGGCGGTCCAAGAGACCCAGTACTTC
>TRBJ2-1|TRBV20-1|TRBD2|NA
CSARGLAGNYEQFF
TGCAGTGCTAGGGGACTAGCGGGGAATTATGAGCAGTTCTTC
>TRBJ2-6|TRBV12-3/TRBV12-4|TRBD1|many
CASSPGQVFSGANVLTF
TGTGCCAGCAGCCCCGGACAGGTTTTCTCTGGGGCCAACGTCCTGACTTTC
>TRBJ2-5|TRBV5-6|NA|NA
CASSLEWWGRRETQYF
TGTGCCAGCAGCTTGGAATGGTGGGGCCGGAGGGAGACCCAGTACTTC
>TRBJ2-2|TRBV6-5|NA|many
CASSYTILRDTGELFF
TGTGCCAGCAGTTACACGATACTACGAGACACCGGGGAGCTGTTTTTT
>TRBJ2-1|TRBV10-2|TRBD2|NA
CASSAASGGADEQFF
TGCGCCAGCAGTGCGGCTAGCGGGGGGGCAGATGAGCAGTTCTTC
>TRBJ2-7|TRBV6-2/TRBV6-3|TRBD1|many
CASSYETGPYEQYF
TGTGCCAGCAGTTACGAGACAGGGCCCTACGAGCAGTACTTC
>TRBJ1-2|TRBV12-3/TRBV12-4|NA|NA
CASTLTRGDTF
TGTGCCAGCACCCTGACTCGGGGGGACACCTTC
>TRBJ1-3|TRBV6-1|NA|few
CASSTQQVSGNTIYF
TGTGCCAGCAGTACCCAACAGGTTTCCGGAAACACCATATATTTT
>TRBJ2-3|TRBV7-9|TRBD2|NA
CASRRDYGTDTQYF
TGTGCCAGCAGGCGGGACTATGGCACAGATACGCAGTATTTT
>TRBJ1-3|TRBV30|NA|few
CAWSVKGTPGNTIYF
TGTGCCTGGAGCGTAAAGGGGACACCTGGAAACACCATATATTTT
>TRBJ1-1|TRBV5-1|NA|few
CASSLLIEGNTEAFF
TGCGCCAGCAGCTTGCTGATCGAGGGGAACACTGAAGCTTTCTTT
>TRBJ2-1|TRBV7-2|NA|NA
CASSFPRPHEQFF
TGTGCCAGCAGCTTCCCTAGGCCCCATGAGCAGTTCTTC
>TRBJ1-4|TRBV20-1|NA|many
CSARVAPGGSGEKLFF
TGCAGTGCTAGAGTTGCACCGGGGGGATCGGGTGAAAAACTGTTTTTT
>TRBJ2-7|TRBV20-1|NA|few
CSATLAGGQRPYEQYF
TGCAGTGCTACCCTGGCGGGGGGACAGCGACCCTACGAGCAGTACTTC
>TRBJ1-2|TRBV27|NA|NA
CASGFLRAAGHYGYTF
TGTGCCAGCGGGTTTCTCCGGGCGGCAGGGCACTATGGCTACACCTTC
>TRBJ2-1|TRBV6-1|TRBD2|few
CASSPPGLAVTYNEQFF
TGTGCCAGCAGTCCCCCGGGACTAGCGGTCACCTACAATGAGCAGTTCTTC
>TRBJ1-1|TRBV12-3/TRBV12-4|NA|few
CASSFQGGTDNTEAFF
TGTGCCAGCAGTTTTCAGGGAGGGACCGATAACACTGAAGCTTTCTTT
>TRBJ2-3|TRBV5-1|NA|many
CASSPVGRTQYF
TGCGCCAGCAGCCCGGTGGGGAGGACGCAGTATTTT
>TRBJ1-5|TRBV20-1|NA|few
CSARAQDNQPQHF
TGCAGTGCTAGAGCACAGGATAATCAGCCCCAGCATTTT
>TRBJ2-7|TRBV4-3|NA|many
CASSQEWQAYEQYF
TGCGCCAGCAGCCAAGAATGGCAGGCCTACGAGCAGTACTTC
>TRBJ2-5|TRBV20-1|NA|NA
CCARDLRKPILQETQYF
TGCTGTGCTAGAGATCTCAGAAAGCCCATACTTCAAGAGACCCAGTACTTC